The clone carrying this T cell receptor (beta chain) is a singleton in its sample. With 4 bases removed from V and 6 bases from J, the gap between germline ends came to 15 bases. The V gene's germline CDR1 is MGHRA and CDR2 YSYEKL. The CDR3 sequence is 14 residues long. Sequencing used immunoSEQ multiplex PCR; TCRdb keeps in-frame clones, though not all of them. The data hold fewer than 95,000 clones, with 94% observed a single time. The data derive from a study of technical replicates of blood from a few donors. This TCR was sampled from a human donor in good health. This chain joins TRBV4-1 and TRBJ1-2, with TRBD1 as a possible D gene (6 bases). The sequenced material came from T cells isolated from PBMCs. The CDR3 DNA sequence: TGCGCCAGCAGCCGGACCCGGGACACCCATGGCTACACCTTC. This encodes CASSRTRDTHGYTF.